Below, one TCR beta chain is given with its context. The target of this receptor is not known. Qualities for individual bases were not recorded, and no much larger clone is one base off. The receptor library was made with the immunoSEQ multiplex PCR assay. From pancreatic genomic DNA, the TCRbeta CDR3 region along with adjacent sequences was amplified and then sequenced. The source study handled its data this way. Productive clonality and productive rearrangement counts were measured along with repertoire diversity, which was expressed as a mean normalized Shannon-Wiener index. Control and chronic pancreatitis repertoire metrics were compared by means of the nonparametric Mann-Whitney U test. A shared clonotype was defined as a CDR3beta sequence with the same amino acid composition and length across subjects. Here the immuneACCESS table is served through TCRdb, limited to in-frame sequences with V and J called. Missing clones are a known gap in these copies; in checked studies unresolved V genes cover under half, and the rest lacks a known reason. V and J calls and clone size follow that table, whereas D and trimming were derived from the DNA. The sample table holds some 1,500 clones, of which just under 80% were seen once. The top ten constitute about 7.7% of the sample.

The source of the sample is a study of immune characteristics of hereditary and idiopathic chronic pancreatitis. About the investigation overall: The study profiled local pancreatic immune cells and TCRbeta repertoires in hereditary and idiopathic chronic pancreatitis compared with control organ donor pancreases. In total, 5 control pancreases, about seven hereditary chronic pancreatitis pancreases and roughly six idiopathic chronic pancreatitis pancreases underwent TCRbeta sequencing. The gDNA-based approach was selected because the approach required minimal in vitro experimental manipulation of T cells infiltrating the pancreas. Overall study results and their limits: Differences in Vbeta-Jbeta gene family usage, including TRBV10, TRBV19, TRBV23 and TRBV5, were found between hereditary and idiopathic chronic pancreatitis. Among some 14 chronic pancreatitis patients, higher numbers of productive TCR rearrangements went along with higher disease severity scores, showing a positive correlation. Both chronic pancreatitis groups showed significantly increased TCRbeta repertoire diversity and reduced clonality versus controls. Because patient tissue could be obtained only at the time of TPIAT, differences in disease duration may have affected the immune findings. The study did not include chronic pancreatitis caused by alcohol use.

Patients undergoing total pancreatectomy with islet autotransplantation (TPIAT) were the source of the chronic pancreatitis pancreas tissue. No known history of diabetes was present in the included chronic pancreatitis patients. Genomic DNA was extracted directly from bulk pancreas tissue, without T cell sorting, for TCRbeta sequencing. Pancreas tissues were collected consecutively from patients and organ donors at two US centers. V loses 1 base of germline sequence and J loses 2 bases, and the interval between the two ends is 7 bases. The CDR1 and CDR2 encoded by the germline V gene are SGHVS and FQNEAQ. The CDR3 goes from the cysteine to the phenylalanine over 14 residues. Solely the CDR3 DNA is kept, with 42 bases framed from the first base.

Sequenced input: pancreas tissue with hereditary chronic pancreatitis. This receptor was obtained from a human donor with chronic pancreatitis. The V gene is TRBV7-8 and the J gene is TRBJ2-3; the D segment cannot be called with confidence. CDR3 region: CASSLEPATDTQYF. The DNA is TGTGCCAGCAGCTTAGAGCCTGCCACAGATACGCAGTATTTT.